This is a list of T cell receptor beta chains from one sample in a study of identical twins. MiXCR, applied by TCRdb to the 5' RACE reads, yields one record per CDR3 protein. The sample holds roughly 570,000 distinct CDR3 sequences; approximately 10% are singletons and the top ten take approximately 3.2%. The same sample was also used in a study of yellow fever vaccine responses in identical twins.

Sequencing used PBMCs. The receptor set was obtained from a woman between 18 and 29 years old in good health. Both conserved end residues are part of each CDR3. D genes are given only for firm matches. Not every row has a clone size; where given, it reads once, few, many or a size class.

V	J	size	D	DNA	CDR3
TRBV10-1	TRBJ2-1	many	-	TGCGCCAGCAGTGAGACAGGGTATGAGCAGTTCTTC	CASSETGYEQFF
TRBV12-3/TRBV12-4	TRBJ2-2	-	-	TGTGCCAGCAGTTTAGCGGGGACCGGCACCGGGGAGCTGTTTTTT	CASSLAGTGTGELFF
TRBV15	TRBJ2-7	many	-	TGTGCCACCAGCAGAGAAGACGAGCAGTACTTC	CATSREDEQYF
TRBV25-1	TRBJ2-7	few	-	TGTGCCAGCAGTCCGGGGGGGGACAGACGGTTTGACGAGCAGTACTTC	CASSPGGDRRFDEQYF
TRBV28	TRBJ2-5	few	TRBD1	TGTGCCAGCAGTCCGTGGGACAGCGGTAAAGAGACCCAGTACTTC	CASSPWDSGKETQYF
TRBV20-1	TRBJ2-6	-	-	TGCAGTGCTAACGGGGAATCTGGGGCCAACGTCCTGACTTTC	CSANGESGANVLTF
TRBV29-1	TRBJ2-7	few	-	TGCAGCGTGTGGGAATCCTACGAGCAGTACTTC	CSVWESYEQYF
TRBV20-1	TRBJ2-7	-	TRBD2	TGCAGTGCTTCCAAAACCGGGACTAGCTACGAGCAGTACTTC	CSASKTGTSYEQYF
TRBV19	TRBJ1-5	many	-	TGTGCCAGTAGTATAGCGAGCAATCAGCCCCAGCATTTT	CASSIASNQPQHF
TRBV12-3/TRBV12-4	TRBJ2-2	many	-	TGTGCCAGCAGTTTAGTCGGTGGCACCGGGGAGCTGTTTTTT	CASSLVGGTGELFF
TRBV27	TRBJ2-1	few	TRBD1	TGTGCCAGCAGTTTATCGAAGGGGACAGGCCAGGCTCCTGAGCAGTTCTTC	CASSLSKGTGQAPEQFF
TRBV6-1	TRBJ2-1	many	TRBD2	TGTGCCAGCACCCCCGGGACTAGCGGATATGAGCAGTTCTTC	CASTPGTSGYEQFF
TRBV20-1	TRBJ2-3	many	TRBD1	TGCAGTGCAAACGGACAGGGAAGCACAGATACGCAGTATTTT	CSANGQGSTDTQYF
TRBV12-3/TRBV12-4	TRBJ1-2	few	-	TGTGCCAGCAGTTCGGGGCAGGGGCCTTATGGCTACACCTTC	CASSSGQGPYGYTF
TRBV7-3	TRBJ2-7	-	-	TGTGCCAGCAGCCTCAGGGTGACTCCGACCTCTGAGCAGTACTTC	CASSLRVTPTSEQYF
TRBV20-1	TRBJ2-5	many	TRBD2	TGCAGTGCGAACCCCCCTAGCGGGGTCACCCAGTACTTC	CSANPPSGVTQYF
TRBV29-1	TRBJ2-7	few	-	TGCAGCGTTGTCGCTGGGAATTCCTACGAGCAGTACTTC	CSVVAGNSYEQYF
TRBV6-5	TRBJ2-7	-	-	TGTGCCAGCAGTTTGAGTAGATACGGTCCCTACGAGCAGTACTTC	CASSLSRYGPYEQYF
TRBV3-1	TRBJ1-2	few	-	TGTGCCAGCAGCCCCCTGCCGGGGACGTCCAACTATGGCTACACCTTC	CASSPLPGTSNYGYTF
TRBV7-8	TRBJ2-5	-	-	TGTGCCAGCAGCTTAAAATGGGAGACCCAGTACTTC	CASSLKWETQYF
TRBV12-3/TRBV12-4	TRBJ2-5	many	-	TGTGCCAGCAGTTCCCCCCAGGGACTTGGGGAGACCCAGTACTTC	CASSSPQGLGETQYF
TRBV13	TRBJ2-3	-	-	TGTGCCAGCAGCTTTCGCAGGCTCACAGATACGCAGTATTTT	CASSFRRLTDTQYF
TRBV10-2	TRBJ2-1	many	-	TGCGCCAGCAGTGAACAGGCGTACAATGAGCAGTTCTTC	CASSEQAYNEQFF
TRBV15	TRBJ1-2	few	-	TGTGCCACCAGCAGAGATGGCAATTATGGCTACACCTTC	CATSRDGNYGYTF
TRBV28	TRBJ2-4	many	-	TGTGCCAGCAGTTTATGGCAGGGGCGGACAGAGGCCAAAAACATTCAGTACTTC	CASSLWQGRTEAKNIQYF
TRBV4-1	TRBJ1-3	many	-	TGCGCCAGCAGCCAAGAAATGGGGCAGAAACAAGGAAACACCATATATTTT	CASSQEMGQKQGNTIYF
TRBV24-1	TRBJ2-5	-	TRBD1	TGTGCCACCAGTCTAGGGGGCGAAGAGACCCAGTACTTC	CATSLGGEETQYF
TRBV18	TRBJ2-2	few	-	TGTGCCAGCGCAGCAAGGGGGGCGCCCAACACCGGGGAGCTGTTTTTT	CASAARGAPNTGELFF
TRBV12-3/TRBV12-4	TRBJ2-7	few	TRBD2	TGTGCCAGCAGCCAGACTAGCGGGGAGTACGAGCAGTACTTC	CASSQTSGEYEQYF
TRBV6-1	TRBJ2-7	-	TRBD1	TGTGCCAGCAGTGACGGACAGGGAAAAACCTACGAGCAGTACTTC	CASSDGQGKTYEQYF
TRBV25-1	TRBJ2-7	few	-	TGTGCCAGCAGTGAACCACCGCCGGCCTACGAGCAGTACTTC	CASSEPPPAYEQYF
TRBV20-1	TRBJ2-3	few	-	TGCAGTGCTCCGCATGCACGCACAGATACGCAGTATTTT	CSAPHARTDTQYF
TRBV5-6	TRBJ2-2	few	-	TGTGCCAGCAGCTTGGTGGACTCCCAGGCCGGGGAGCTGTTTTTT	CASSLVDSQAGELFF
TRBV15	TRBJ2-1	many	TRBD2	TGTGCCACCAGCCGCAGCGGGGGGTACAATGAGCAGTTCTTC	CATSRSGGYNEQFF
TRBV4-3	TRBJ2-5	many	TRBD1	TGCGCCAGCAGCCAGTTCAGGGGGCAGGAGACCCAGTACTTC	CASSQFRGQETQYF
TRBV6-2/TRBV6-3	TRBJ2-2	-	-	TGTGCCAGCAGCATATCCGCGAACACCGGGGAGCTGTTTTTT	CASSISANTGELFF